The 3 T cell receptor beta chains presented below share a single source sample, sequenced in a study of response to subunit inactivated influenza vaccine. Using its own MiXCR run on the RT-PCR reads, TCRdb lists one record per CDR3 protein. This table holds over 300,000 distinct CDR3 sequences, about a fifth found once. The sample here was PBMCs from blood, taken 21 months after vaccination. The origin of the receptors is a man in his fifties or sixties who received an inactivated influenza vaccine.

The chain uses TRBV10-2 and TRBJ2-1, with D perhaps matching TRBD1 or TRBD2 (5 bases each). V was trimmed by 4 bases and J by 5 bases, leaving 15 bases between them. CDR3 length: 15 amino acids. Germline V gives CDR1 WSHSY, CDR2 SAAADI. The CDR3 is CASSGSGARDNEQFF. CDR3 in DNA: TGCGCCAGCAGTGGTTCCGGGGCGCGGGACAATGAGCAGTTCTTC.

On this clonotype: An end of the junction does not agree with germline; a read error may underlie this. This chain joins TRBV12-3 or TRBV12-4 and TRBJ1-6; D uncertain. The CDR3 consists of 14 residues. The CDR3 nucleotides are TGTGCCAGCAGTTTAGCAGGGCCGGGTTCACCCCTCAACTTT. It translates to CASSLAGPGSPLNF.

This clonotype was counted only a few times. V and J are TRBV7-9 and TRBJ1-2, with a weak D call TRBD1 (5 bases). The CDR3 length is 12 residues. V lost 3 bases and J lost 13, with 15 bases in between. The germline gives CDR1 SEHNR, CDR2 FQNEAQ (reference sequence). CDR3 bases: TGTGCCAGCAGCTTGGCTGCGGGGCTCTCCACCTTC. Its protein is CASSLAAGLSTF.